These 17 T cell receptor beta chains were sequenced from one sample in a study of regulatory T cells in long-lasting Graves disease. Construction of the TCR beta libraries employed iRepertoire HTBI primers in conjunction with Arm-PCR of CDR3 regions. TCRdb used MiXCR to reprocess the multiplex PCR reads, holding one entry per CDR3 protein. The table includes a few hundred thousand distinct CDR3 sequences, around 15% detected once. The time point: newly diagnosed GD, antithyroid drugs for less than 3 months. PBMCs provided the RNA from which the TCR library was made. The data also belong to a second study, concerning T cells in Graves' hyperthyroidism and ophthalmopathy.

The starting material was peripheral blood mononuclear cells (PBMCs), obtained at new diagnosis, from a patient treated with antithyroid drugs. The receptors originated from a woman aged 18-30 years with Graves disease.

The CDR3 is CATSTMPGLPNNEQFF. CDR3 sequence (DNA): TGTGCCACCAGCACAATGCCGGGACTACCGAACAATGAGCAGTTCTTC. The chain combines TRBV15 with TRBJ2-1; TRBD2 aligns across 7 bases. The CDR3 contains 16 residues. V lost 4 bases, J lost 5 bases, and 11 bases stayed unmatched. From germline, CDR1 is LNHNV and CDR2 YYDKDF (reference sequence). The variable domain in full, with the rest retrieved from reference TRBV15 and TRBJ2-1, is DAMVIQNPRYQVTQFGKPVTLSCSQTLNHNVMYWYQQKSSQAPKLLFHYYDKDFNNEADTPDNFQSRRPNTSFCFLDIRSPGLGDTAMYLCATSTMPGLPNNEQFFGPGTRLTVL.

The table lists this clonotype with many counts. CDR3 residues: CASRGRNTGELFF. The CDR3 DNA is TGTGCCAGCAGGGGGCGGAACACCGGGGAGCTGTTTTTT. V usage is TRBV7-3 and J usage is TRBJ2-2; D might be TRBD1 (5 bases). The CDR3 runs 13 residues. The V end lost 6 bases, the J end lost 1 base, and 6 bases lay between the germline ends. Germline CDR1 is SGHTA and CDR2 is FQGTGA.

DNA of the CDR3: TGCGCCAGCAGCTTGGCCCGGGGGCGGGAGACCCAGTACTTC. Translated: CASSLARGRETQYF. This chain connects TRBV5-1 to TRBJ2-5, with D perhaps assigned TRBD1 or TRBD2 (6 bases each). This CDR3 contains 14 residues. V was clipped by 0 bases and J by 5 bases, with 11 bases between them. The V gene's germline CDR1 is SGHRS and CDR2 YFSETQ.

This clonotype has a count of ten or more. This rearrangement joins TRBV30 to TRBJ1-1; no definite D call. Per germline, CDR1 GTSNPN and CDR2 SVGIG (reference sequence). Trimming removed 5 bases from V and 5 bases from J, with 15 bases in between. This CDR3 comprises 13 residues. In DNA, the CDR3 is TGTGCCTGGGGGAGACGATTCGGGACTGAAGCTTTCTTT. This gives the protein CAWGRRFGTEAFF.

V and J are TRBV5-4 and TRBJ1-2; TRBD1 might be the D (5 bases). This CDR3 comprises 13 residues. Germline-derived CDR1 and CDR2 are SGHNT and YYREEE (reference sequence). Trimming cost V 3 bases and J 3 bases, with 9 bases left between them. The CDR3 loop reads CASSWRGDYGYTF. The CDR3 bases are TGTGCCAGCAGCTGGAGGGGTGACTATGGCTACACCTTC.

As to this clonotype: One base separates it from a far larger clone, so it is likely a read error. The chain is built from TRBV11-2 and TRBJ2-3; D remains ambiguous. The last part of the DNA fits TRBJ2-5 better; the J call may be wrong. CDR1 is SGHAT and CDR2 is FQNNGV in the germline V gene. The CDR3 loop spans 13 amino acids. This CDR3 reads CASSLQVGDTQYF. DNA for the CDR3: TGTGCCAGCAGCTTGCAGGTCGGAGATACCCAGTACTTC.

This clonotype was seen just once. A single base separates this from a much larger clone, so it may be a read error. The V and J genes are TRBV4-3 and TRBJ2-2; D perhaps matches TRBD1 (5 bases). The CDR3 covers 12 residues. Germline V gives CDR1 LGHNA, CDR2 YSLEER. The CDR3: CASGHGARELFF. In DNA form, the CDR3 reads TGCGCCAGCGGCCATGGGGCCCGGGAGCTGTTTTTT.

The chain carries TRBV28 and TRBJ1-3, with a tentative D call TRBD1 (5 bases). Germline lookup yields CDR1 MDHEN and CDR2 SYDVKM. The germline V and J ends were trimmed by 8 bases and 0 bases, with 11 bases remaining between them. The CDR3 runs 14 residues. This chain's CDR3 is CASGRTSSGNTIYF. CDR3 bases: TGTGCCAGCGGACGGACATCCTCTGGAAACACCATATATTTT. Together with reference TRBV28 and TRBJ1-3, the CDR3 gives the full variable domain: DVKVTQSSRYLVKRTGEKVFLECVQDMDHENMFWYRQDPGLGLRLIYFSYDVKMKEKGDIPEGYSVSREKKERFSLILESASTNQTSMYLCASGRTSSGNTIYFGEGSWLTVV.

To note about this clonotype: This could be a read error, since a much larger clone is one nucleotide away. The rearrangement links TRBV29-1 to TRBJ2-3, with D tentatively TRBD2 (6 bases). Germline lookup yields CDR1 SQVTM and CDR2 ANQGSEA. The CDR3 contains 14 residues. V lost 7 bases and J lost 3, with 17 bases in between. The CDR3 nucleotides are TGCAGCGGTGGTGGCGGGGTGGGTACAGATACGCAGTATTTT. Residues: CSGGGGVGTDTQYF.

This clonotype was seen more than once but under ten times. The chain carries TRBV10-3 and TRBJ1-1, with D hard to call. V gave up 6 bases and J gave up 3 bases, with 14 bases separating them. The CDR3 totals 14 residues. Germline V gene data show CDR1 as ENHRY and CDR2 as SYGVKD. This CDR3 reads CAISPGKLDTEAFF. CDR3 nucleotides: TGTGCCATCAGCCCCGGGAAGCTGGACACTGAAGCTTTCTTT.

The chain has TRBV7-3 and TRBJ2-6, with 7 bases that match TRBD2. Germline CDR1 SGHTA, CDR2 FQGTGA. The CDR3 totals 19 residues. Trimming took 4 bases from V and 2 from J; bases not matched to a gene: 14. The CDR3 bases are TGTGCCAGCAGCTCGATTCGGGACGGGGGGTTTCCTGGGGCCAACGTCCTGACTTTC. Its translation: CASSSIRDGGFPGANVLTF.

This clonotype was observed at least ten times. The V and J genes are TRBV20-1 and TRBJ2-3; 11 bases line up with TRBD2. The CDR3 covers 17 residues. Germline CDR1 is DFQATT and CDR2 is SNEGSKA (reference sequence). V was clipped by 3 bases and J by 1 base; unmatched bases: 9. In DNA, the CDR3 is TGCAGTGCTAGTGGGGCTAGGACTAGCGGGCGCACAGATACGCAGTATTTT. Encoded protein: CSASGARTSGRTDTQYF.

In its sample, this clonotype was seen many times. The chain combines TRBV18 with TRBJ1-6; 7 bases match TRBD1. Germline trimming cut 6 bases from V and 7 bases from J; bases unmatched to any gene: 9. Germline V gene lookup returns CDR1 KGHSH and CDR2 LQKENI. The CDR3 consists of 15 residues. This CDR3 reads CASSLSGGGNSPLHF. DNA of the CDR3: TGTGCCAGCTCCCTATCAGGGGGAGGAAATTCACCCCTCCACTTT.

There are many counts of this clonotype. V is TRBV29-1 and J is TRBJ1-1; D unclear. Germline V gives CDR1 SQVTM, CDR2 ANQGSEA. V was trimmed by 6 bases and J by 4 bases, leaving 21 bases between them. This CDR3 has 15 residues. CDR3 protein: CSVTMSPSGVTEAFF. CDR3 bases: TGCAGCGTCACAATGTCGCCGTCCGGGGTCACTGAAGCTTTCTTT. Supplemented by reference TRBV29-1 and TRBJ1-1, the full variable domain reads SAVISQKPSRDICQRGTSLTIQCQVDSQVTMMFWYRQQPGQSLTLIATANQGSEATYESGFVIDKFPISRPNLTFSTLTVSNMSPEDSSIYLCSVTMSPSGVTEAFFGQGTRLTVV.

This chain uses TRBV6-1 with TRBJ2-1; D is possibly TRBD2 (6 bases). Germline CDR1 reads MNHNS; CDR2 reads SASEGT. V was shortened by 9 bases and J by 9 bases, with 12 bases between the two germline ends. The CDR3 consists of 11 residues. The CDR3 spells CASTRDGEQFF. CDR3 DNA: TGTGCCAGTACGCGGGATGGTGAGCAGTTCTTC.

This clonotype came up many times. The chain combines TRBV24-1 with TRBJ2-5; 12 positions match TRBD2. The V segment lost 7 bases and the J segment 1 base; nucleotides outside the gene matches: 3. The germline CDR1 and CDR2 sequences are KGHDR and SFDVKD. The CDR3 covers 15 residues. The CDR3, as DNA: TGTGCCACCAGCGCTAGCGGGAGGGCCCAAGAGACCCAGTACTTC. Translated: CATSASGRAQETQYF.

This clonotype was observed at least ten times. The rearrangement uses TRBV7-2 and TRBJ2-7, with TRBD2 as a possible D gene (6 bases). Germline loops: CDR1 SGHTA, CDR2 FQGNSA. V lost 3 bases, J lost 4 bases, and 16 bases lay in between. This CDR3 is 15 amino acids long. CDR3 region: CASSFFRGGQYEQYF. CDR3 sequence (DNA): TGTGCCAGCAGCTTTTTTCGGGGAGGCCAGTACGAGCAGTACTTC. Full variable domain (outside the CDR3, taken from reference TRBV7-2 and TRBJ2-7): GAGVSQSPSNKVTEKGKDVELRCDPISGHTALYWYRQSLGQGLEFLIYFQGNSAPDKSGLPSDRFSAERTGGSVSTLTIQRTQQEDSAVYLCASSFFRGGQYEQYFGPGTRLTVT.